This paragraph covers one TCR beta chain sequence. Antigen: not known. Distinct nucleotide sequences in the sample also encode this CDR3. This record comes from a study of cytomegalovirus exposure and HLA in healthy donors. Points from the study as a whole: V- and J-gene trimming in TCR beta was tied to a missense DCLRE1C variant by an analysis performed later. About 87% or about 30% of the time was how often most TCR beta V segments were productive, according to an earlier analysis. An analysis that was carried out later associated 15,000 to 20,000 TCR beta sequences with HLA alleles at 0.05 false discovery rate.

This CDR3 spans 17 amino acids. The V gene's germline CDR1 is KGHSH and CDR2 LQKENI. Germline trimming cut 2 bases from V and 0 bases from J; bases unmatched to any gene: 6. 60 Vbeta and 13 Jbeta primers were used in PCR. Clones were sequenced by immunoSEQ multiplex PCR, and TCRdb holds only the in-frame ones, with some missing. The sample records 98,000 or so clones, 60% to 80% being singletons. This TCR was sampled from a man aged 55 to 70 in good health and CMV-seropositive. V and J are TRBV18 and TRBJ1-3; 8 nucleotides agree with TRBD1. Sequences were obtained from PBMCs. The CDR3 spells CASSPRQGSSSGNTIYF. In DNA, the CDR3 is TGTGCCAGCTCACCAAGACAGGGGAGCAGCTCTGGAAACACCATATATTTT. Supplemented by reference TRBV18 and TRBJ1-3, the full variable domain reads NAGVMQNPRHLVRRRGQEARLRCSPMKGHSHVYWYRQLPEEGLKFMVYLQKENIIDESGMPKERFSAEFPKEGPSILRIQQVVRGDSAAYFCASSPRQGSSSGNTIYFGEGSWLTVV.